These T cell receptor beta chains were read from a single sample in a study of T cells after yellow fever vaccination. TCRdb called the 5' RACE reads again in MiXCR, with one record for every CDR3 protein. This sample carries 450,000 to 550,000 distinct CDR3 sequences, roughly a fifth of them seen once, and the ten largest clones take roughly 16%. The input for sequencing was PBMCs, taken roughly 20 days after the first yellow fever vaccination. These receptors all stem from a man aged 18 to 35 who received the YFV17D yellow fever vaccine. The CDR3 runs from the conserved cysteine through the conserved F or W. The order of the fields is V gene, clone size, D gene, J gene, CDR3 DNA, CDR3 protein. D genes are given only for firm matches. Some rows mark clone size as missing; the rest say once, few, many or name a class of expanded clone.

v_call: TRBV7-8; clone_size: few; d_call: -; j_call: TRBJ2-5; cdr3_nt: TGTGCCAGCACGAATACTTACCAAGAGACCCAGTACTTC; cdr3_aa: CASTNTYQETQYF
v_call: TRBV6-5; clone_size: few; d_call: TRBD1; j_call: TRBJ2-7; cdr3_nt: TGTGCCAGCAGTTACTCGACAGGGGGACTTCTGGACGAGCAGTACTTC; cdr3_aa: CASSYSTGGLLDEQYF
v_call: TRBV19; clone_size: -; d_call: -; j_call: TRBJ2-3; cdr3_nt: TGTGCCAGTTGGGGGAACACAGATACGCAGTATTTT; cdr3_aa: CASWGNTDTQYF
v_call: TRBV14; clone_size: -; d_call: -; j_call: TRBJ2-3; cdr3_nt: TGTGCCAGCAGCCCCAGACAGGTCTCAGATACGCAGTATTTT; cdr3_aa: CASSPRQVSDTQYF
v_call: TRBV6-2/TRBV6-3; clone_size: few; d_call: -; j_call: TRBJ2-5; cdr3_nt: TGTGCCAGCAGTTACGAAGCCGGACGGCAAGAGACCCAGTACTTC; cdr3_aa: CASSYEAGRQETQYF
v_call: TRBV12-3/TRBV12-4; clone_size: many; d_call: -; j_call: TRBJ2-5; cdr3_nt: TGTGCCAGCAGTTTCTTGGGGGTCTGGGAGACCCAGTACTTC; cdr3_aa: CASSFLGVWETQYF
v_call: TRBV11-2; clone_size: few; d_call: -; j_call: TRBJ1-3; cdr3_nt: TGTGCCAGCAGCTTTGGGGCCAGCTCTGGAAACACCATATATTTT; cdr3_aa: CASSFGASSGNTIYF
v_call: TRBV27; clone_size: few; d_call: -; j_call: TRBJ1-1; cdr3_nt: TGTGCCAGCAGTTGGGCCAGCCTCACCGAAGCTTTCTTT; cdr3_aa: CASSWASLTEAFF
v_call: TRBV6-1; clone_size: many; d_call: TRBD1; j_call: TRBJ1-1; cdr3_nt: TGTGCCAGCAGTGAAGAGGGAGGGGGCGCAGTCACTGAAGCTTTCTTT; cdr3_aa: CASSEEGGGAVTEAFF
v_call: TRBV24-1; clone_size: -; d_call: TRBD1; j_call: TRBJ2-2; cdr3_nt: TGTGCCACCAGTGACCGCCGACAGGGGATCACCGGGGAGCTGTTTTTT; cdr3_aa: CATSDRRQGITGELFF
v_call: TRBV18; clone_size: -; d_call: TRBD1; j_call: TRBJ2-3; cdr3_nt: TGTGCCAGCTCACGGGACAGTTGGGGCACAGATACGCAGTATTTT; cdr3_aa: CASSRDSWGTDTQYF
v_call: TRBV5-8; clone_size: -; d_call: TRBD1; j_call: TRBJ2-1; cdr3_nt: TGTGCCAGCACGGGACAGGGGTTCAATGAGCAGTTCTTC; cdr3_aa: CASTGQGFNEQFF
v_call: TRBV14; clone_size: -; d_call: -; j_call: TRBJ2-1; cdr3_nt: TGTGCCAGCAGAAGGGGAAACAATGAGCAGTTCTTC; cdr3_aa: CASRRGNNEQFF
v_call: TRBV3-1; clone_size: few; d_call: TRBD2; j_call: TRBJ2-1; cdr3_nt: TGTGCCAGCAGCCAAGATAACGCGGGGGGAAACAATGAGCAGTTCTTC; cdr3_aa: CASSQDNAGGNNEQFF
v_call: TRBV10-3; clone_size: few; d_call: -; j_call: TRBJ2-5; cdr3_nt: TGTGCCACCGGACCAGCGGAAGAGACCCAGTACTTC; cdr3_aa: CATGPAEETQYF
v_call: TRBV30; clone_size: few; d_call: -; j_call: TRBJ2-7; cdr3_nt: TGTGCTACCAGTGCAAACGCTGCCGAGCAGTACTTC; cdr3_aa: CATSANAAEQYF
v_call: TRBV6-2/TRBV6-3; clone_size: -; d_call: -; j_call: TRBJ1-6; cdr3_nt: TGTGCCTCGGCGGGGGGCCAATGGAATTCACCCCTCCACTTT; cdr3_aa: CASAGGQWNSPLHF
v_call: TRBV5-4; clone_size: -; d_call: -; j_call: TRBJ2-3; cdr3_nt: TGTGCCACCGAACCGGGGGATGCAGATACGCAGTATTTT; cdr3_aa: CATEPGDADTQYF
v_call: TRBV7-9; clone_size: few; d_call: -; j_call: TRBJ1-5; cdr3_nt: TGTGCCAGCAGCAGACAAGCCCTCGGTCAGCCCCAGCATTTT; cdr3_aa: CASSRQALGQPQHF
v_call: TRBV3-1; clone_size: -; d_call: -; j_call: TRBJ2-2; cdr3_nt: TGTGCCAGCAGCCAAGAAAGACGGGGGACCGGGGAGCTGTTTTTT; cdr3_aa: CASSQERRGTGELFF
v_call: TRBV24-1; clone_size: -; d_call: TRBD1; j_call: TRBJ2-6; cdr3_nt: TGTGCCACCAGTGGGAACCGGGACAGCGACTCTGGGGCCAACGTCCTGACTTTC; cdr3_aa: CATSGNRDSDSGANVLTF
v_call: TRBV11-2; clone_size: few; d_call: -; j_call: TRBJ2-7; cdr3_nt: TGTGCCAGCAGCCCCGAGTGGGATCTGCGCGAGCAGTACTTC; cdr3_aa: CASSPEWDLREQYF
v_call: TRBV4-1; clone_size: few; d_call: -; j_call: TRBJ1-2; cdr3_nt: TGCGCCAGCAGCCAAGTTATCGGACAGCCAGATGGCTACACCTTC; cdr3_aa: CASSQVIGQPDGYTF
v_call: TRBV12-3/TRBV12-4; clone_size: few; d_call: -; j_call: TRBJ2-7; cdr3_nt: TGTGCCAGCAGTTTGCCCCCCGGGACCCTCGAATTCGAGCAGTACTTC; cdr3_aa: CASSLPPGTLEFEQYF
v_call: TRBV19; clone_size: -; d_call: -; j_call: TRBJ1-3; cdr3_nt: TGTGCCAGTAAGGAGACAAGCTCTGGAAACACCATATATTTT; cdr3_aa: CASKETSSGNTIYF
v_call: TRBV7-9; clone_size: many; d_call: -; j_call: TRBJ1-2; cdr3_nt: TGTGCCAGCAGCATACGGACAGTTTGGAATGGCTACACCTTC; cdr3_aa: CASSIRTVWNGYTF
v_call: TRBV7-2; clone_size: few; d_call: TRBD1; j_call: TRBJ1-2; cdr3_nt: TGTGCCAGCAGCTTAAGTCGGGACAGGGCTGGCTACACCTTC; cdr3_aa: CASSLSRDRAGYTF
v_call: TRBV29-1; clone_size: -; d_call: TRBD1; j_call: TRBJ2-3; cdr3_nt: TGCAGCGTTGTGACAGGGTTAAGGAGGGATACGCAGTATTTT; cdr3_aa: CSVVTGLRRDTQYF
v_call: TRBV6-2/TRBV6-3; clone_size: -; d_call: -; j_call: TRBJ2-4; cdr3_nt: TGTGCCAGCAGTTACTCGACCCGGGACCCCAGTTTCGCCAAAAACATTCAGTACTTC; cdr3_aa: CASSYSTRDPSFAKNIQYF
v_call: TRBV11-2; clone_size: few; d_call: -; j_call: TRBJ1-1; cdr3_nt: TGTGCCAGCAGCTCCCCGGGACGGTTGAACACTGAAGCTTTCTTT; cdr3_aa: CASSSPGRLNTEAFF
v_call: TRBV7-2; clone_size: -; d_call: TRBD2; j_call: TRBJ2-5; cdr3_nt: TGTGCCAGCAGCTTAGTCGGCGGGGGGTCAGAGACCCAGTACTTC; cdr3_aa: CASSLVGGGSETQYF
v_call: TRBV12-3/TRBV12-4; clone_size: -; d_call: -; j_call: TRBJ2-7; cdr3_nt: TGTGCCAGCAGTTTAAGGCAGGACGAGCAGTACTTC; cdr3_aa: CASSLRQDEQYF
v_call: TRBV18; clone_size: -; d_call: -; j_call: TRBJ2-1; cdr3_nt: TGTGCCAGCTCACCGAGCTCTTGGGGGGATTACAATGAGCAGTTCTTC; cdr3_aa: CASSPSSWGDYNEQFF
v_call: TRBV6-5; clone_size: many; d_call: -; j_call: TRBJ2-1; cdr3_nt: TGTGCCAGCAGTTACTCCGGACAGAACAATGAGCAGTTCTTC; cdr3_aa: CASSYSGQNNEQFF
v_call: TRBV5-4; clone_size: -; d_call: -; j_call: TRBJ1-3; cdr3_nt: TGTGCCAGCAGCTTGGGGGGAAGGATTGTATCGTCTGGAAACACCATATATTTT; cdr3_aa: CASSLGGRIVSSGNTIYF
v_call: TRBV7-2; clone_size: -; d_call: TRBD1; j_call: TRBJ2-5; cdr3_nt: TGTGCCAGCAGGACTGGGACAGTTCAAGAGACCCAGTACTTC; cdr3_aa: CASRTGTVQETQYF
v_call: TRBV28; clone_size: -; d_call: TRBD2; j_call: TRBJ2-5; cdr3_nt: TGTGCCAGCAGTTTATCCCTACTGCGGGGGATCCAAGAGACCCAGTACTTC; cdr3_aa: CASSLSLLRGIQETQYF
v_call: TRBV29-1; clone_size: -; d_call: -; j_call: TRBJ2-2; cdr3_nt: TGCAGCGTATCCAGGGACACCGGGGAGCTGTTTTTT; cdr3_aa: CSVSRDTGELFF
v_call: TRBV14; clone_size: -; d_call: -; j_call: TRBJ2-5; cdr3_nt: TGTGCCAGCAGCCAAATGGTGGGAGAGACCCAGTACTTC; cdr3_aa: CASSQMVGETQYF
v_call: TRBV7-8; clone_size: few; d_call: -; j_call: TRBJ1-5; cdr3_nt: TGTGCCAGCAGCTTGGTTTCGGGGTATCGCGGTGATCAGCCCCAGCATTTT; cdr3_aa: CASSLVSGYRGDQPQHF
v_call: TRBV18; clone_size: few; d_call: -; j_call: TRBJ1-5; cdr3_nt: TGTGCCAGCTCACCACAGGACCAGCGGCCCCAGCATTTT; cdr3_aa: CASSPQDQRPQHF
v_call: TRBV7-9; clone_size: many; d_call: -; j_call: TRBJ2-3; cdr3_nt: TGTGCCAGCAGCTTATCAGAGGTGGATACGCAGTATTTT; cdr3_aa: CASSLSEVDTQYF
v_call: TRBV6-1; clone_size: -; d_call: TRBD1; j_call: TRBJ1-5; cdr3_nt: TGTGCCAGCAGCCCGGGACAGGTCTTTTTAGCTCAGCCCCAGCATTTT; cdr3_aa: CASSPGQVFLAQPQHF
v_call: TRBV29-1; clone_size: -; d_call: -; j_call: TRBJ2-5; cdr3_nt: TGCAGCGTTCGCGGGGCAAAAGAGACCCAGTACTTC; cdr3_aa: CSVRGAKETQYF
v_call: TRBV5-1; clone_size: -; d_call: TRBD1; j_call: TRBJ1-5; cdr3_nt: TGCGCCAGCAGCTTTACAGGGGGCCTTCAGCCCCAGCATTTT; cdr3_aa: CASSFTGGLQPQHF
v_call: TRBV2; clone_size: -; d_call: TRBD1; j_call: TRBJ1-2; cdr3_nt: TGTGCCAGCAGTTATACAGGGGGCCTCCCTTACTATGGCTACACCTTC; cdr3_aa: CASSYTGGLPYYGYTF
v_call: TRBV23-1; clone_size: -; d_call: -; j_call: TRBJ1-5; cdr3_nt: TGCGCCAGCAGTCAACGTCCCCTCGTTTGGAGGGGGGGGATTATTCGCAATCAGCCCCAGCATTTT; cdr3_aa: CASSQRPLVWRGGIIRNQPQHF
v_call: TRBV7-2; clone_size: many; d_call: -; j_call: TRBJ2-7; cdr3_nt: TGTGCCAGCAGCCAAACAGGGATTCGGAACGAGCAGTACTTC; cdr3_aa: CASSQTGIRNEQYF
v_call: TRBV11-2; clone_size: many; d_call: -; j_call: TRBJ2-1; cdr3_nt: TGTGCCAGCAGCTTTCTTGGGGCTGGGGACAATGAGCAGTTCTTC; cdr3_aa: CASSFLGAGDNEQFF
v_call: TRBV6-2/TRBV6-3; clone_size: -; d_call: TRBD2; j_call: TRBJ2-3; cdr3_nt: TGTGCCAGCCGGGGGGGCGGAGGGAGAGATACGCAGTATTTT; cdr3_aa: CASRGGGGRDTQYF
v_call: TRBV4-3; clone_size: few; d_call: -; j_call: TRBJ2-1; cdr3_nt: TGCGCCAGCAGCCAAGATTGGGCCCCACGGCAGTTCTTC; cdr3_aa: CASSQDWAPRQFF
v_call: TRBV20-1; clone_size: many; d_call: -; j_call: TRBJ2-1; cdr3_nt: TGCAGTGCGGTGGACGGGTCCTACAATGAGCAGTTCTTC; cdr3_aa: CSAVDGSYNEQFF
v_call: TRBV11-3; clone_size: -; d_call: -; j_call: TRBJ2-3; cdr3_nt: TGTGCCAGCAGTCAAACGGCAAGCACAGATACGCAGTATTTT; cdr3_aa: CASSQTASTDTQYF
v_call: TRBV4-1; clone_size: few; d_call: -; j_call: TRBJ2-5; cdr3_nt: TGCGCCAGCAGCATCCGCGGGATGGAGTTTTCGGAGACCCAGTACTTC; cdr3_aa: CASSIRGMEFSETQYF
v_call: TRBV6-1; clone_size: -; d_call: -; j_call: TRBJ2-5; cdr3_nt: TGTGCCAGCACCCGGGCCAGGGCTGAGACCCAGTACTTC; cdr3_aa: CASTRARAETQYF
v_call: TRBV20-1; clone_size: -; d_call: TRBD1; j_call: TRBJ1-4; cdr3_nt: TGCAGTGCTACGCCCGGCCGGACAGGGGAAAAACTGTTTTTT; cdr3_aa: CSATPGRTGEKLFF
v_call: TRBV18; clone_size: few; d_call: TRBD1; j_call: TRBJ2-1; cdr3_nt: TGTGCCAGCTCACCACCCAATGGACAGGTACGAAATGAGCAGTTCTTC; cdr3_aa: CASSPPNGQVRNEQFF
v_call: TRBV6-1; clone_size: few; d_call: TRBD2; j_call: TRBJ2-2; cdr3_nt: TGTGCCAGCAGTCGCTTCGAAACGGGGGGCACCGGGGAGCTGTTTTTT; cdr3_aa: CASSRFETGGTGELFF
v_call: TRBV5-6; clone_size: -; d_call: -; j_call: TRBJ1-3; cdr3_nt: TGTGCCAGCAGCTTGGTTTTGGAAGACACTGGAAACACCATATATTTT; cdr3_aa: CASSLVLEDTGNTIYF
v_call: TRBV2; clone_size: -; d_call: TRBD2; j_call: TRBJ2-1; cdr3_nt: TGTGCCAGCAGTCCAGGACTAGTTATCTACAATGAGCAGTTCTTC; cdr3_aa: CASSPGLVIYNEQFF